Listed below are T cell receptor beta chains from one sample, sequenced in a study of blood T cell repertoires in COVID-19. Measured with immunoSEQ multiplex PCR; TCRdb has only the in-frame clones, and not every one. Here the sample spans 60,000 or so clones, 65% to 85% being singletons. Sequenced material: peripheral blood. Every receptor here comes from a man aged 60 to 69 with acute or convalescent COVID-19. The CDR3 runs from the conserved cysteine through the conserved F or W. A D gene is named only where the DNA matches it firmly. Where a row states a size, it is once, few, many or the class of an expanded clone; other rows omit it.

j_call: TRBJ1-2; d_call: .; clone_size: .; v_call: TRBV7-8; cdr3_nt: TGTGCCAGCAGCTTAGCGAACGTCGGGGGTTACTATGGCTACACCTTC; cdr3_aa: CASSLANVGGYYGYTF
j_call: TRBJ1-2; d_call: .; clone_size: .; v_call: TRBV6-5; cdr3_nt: TGTGCCAGCGGGAGGGATGGCTACACCTTC; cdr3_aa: CASGRDGYTF
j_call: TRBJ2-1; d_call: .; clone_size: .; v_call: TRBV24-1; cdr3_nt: TGTGCCACCAGTGACCCGCTGACAGGAGACAATGAGCAGTTCTTC; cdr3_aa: CATSDPLTGDNEQFF
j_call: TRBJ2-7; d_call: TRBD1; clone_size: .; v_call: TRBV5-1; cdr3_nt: TGCGCCAGCAGCTTGGTGGGACAGGGGTACGAGCAGTACTTC; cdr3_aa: CASSLVGQGYEQYF
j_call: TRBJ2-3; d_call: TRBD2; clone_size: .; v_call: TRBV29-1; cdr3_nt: TGCAGCGTTGAGGGAGGGTCGGTTTTGGATACGCAGTATTTT; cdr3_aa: CSVEGGSVLDTQYF
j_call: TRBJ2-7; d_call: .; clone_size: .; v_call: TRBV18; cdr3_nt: TGTGCCAGCTCAACCAAAGCGGAGTCCTACGAGCAGTACTTC; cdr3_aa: CASSTKAESYEQYF
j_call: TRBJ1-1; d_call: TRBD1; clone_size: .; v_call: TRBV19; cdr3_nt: TGTGCCAGTACGGGACAGCACATGAACACTGAAGCTTTCTTT; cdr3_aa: CASTGQHMNTEAFF
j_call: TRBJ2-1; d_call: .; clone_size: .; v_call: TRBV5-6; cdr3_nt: TGTGCCAGCAGCTCCCAGACTAGTTCCGATGAGCAGTTCTTC; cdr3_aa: CASSSQTSSDEQFF
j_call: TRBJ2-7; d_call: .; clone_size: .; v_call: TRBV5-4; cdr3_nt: TGTGCCAGCAGCTTGGTAGGACAGAGCTCCTACGAGCAGTACTTC; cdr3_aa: CASSLVGQSSYEQYF
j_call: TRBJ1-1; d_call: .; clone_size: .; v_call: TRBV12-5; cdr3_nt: TGTGCTAGTGGTTTGGCCCCCGCTGAAGCTTTCTTT; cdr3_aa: CASGLAPAEAFF
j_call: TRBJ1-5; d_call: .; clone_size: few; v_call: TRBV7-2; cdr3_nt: TGTGCCAGCAGCTCGAATAGCCTTTCTCAGCCCCAGCATTTT; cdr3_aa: CASSSNSLSQPQHF
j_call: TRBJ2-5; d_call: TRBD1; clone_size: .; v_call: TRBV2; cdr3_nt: TGTGCCAGCAGCGGGGACAGGGGGTTGGAGACCCAGTACTTC; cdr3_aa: CASSGDRGLETQYF
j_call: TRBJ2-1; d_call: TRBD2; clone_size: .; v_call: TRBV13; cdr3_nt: TGTGCCAGCAGCTTAGGCCTCTCGGGACTAGCGGGGGGAAGCTCCTACAATGAGCAGTTCTTC; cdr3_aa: CASSLGLSGLAGGSSYNEQFF
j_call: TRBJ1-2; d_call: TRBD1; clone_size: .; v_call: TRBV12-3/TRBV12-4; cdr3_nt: TGTGCCAGCAGTTTTAAGGGGGCTTTTGGCTACACCTTC; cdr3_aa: CASSFKGAFGYTF
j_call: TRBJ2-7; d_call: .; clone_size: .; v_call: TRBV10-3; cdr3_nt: TGTGCCATCAGTGGAGGAGCGTTCTACGAGCAGTACTTC; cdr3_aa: CAISGGAFYEQYF
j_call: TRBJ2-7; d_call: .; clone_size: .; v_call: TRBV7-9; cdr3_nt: TGTGCCAGCAGCCACCCCCGGGGGTTCAACGAGCAGTACTTC; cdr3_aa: CASSHPRGFNEQYF
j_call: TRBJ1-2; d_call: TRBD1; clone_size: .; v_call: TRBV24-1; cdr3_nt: TGTGCCACCAGTGATTCGGGGGACAGTACTAACTATGGCTACACCTTC; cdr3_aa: CATSDSGDSTNYGYTF
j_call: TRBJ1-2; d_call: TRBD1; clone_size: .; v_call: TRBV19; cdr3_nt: TGTGCCAGTAGTACTCTGCCGGGACAGGGCTCCTATGGCTACACCTTC; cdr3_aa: CASSTLPGQGSYGYTF
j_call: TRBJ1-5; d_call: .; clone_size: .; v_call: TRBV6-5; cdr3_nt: TGTGCCAGTAGAACAGGGTCCGCAGATCAGCCCCAGCATTTT; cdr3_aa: CASRTGSADQPQHF
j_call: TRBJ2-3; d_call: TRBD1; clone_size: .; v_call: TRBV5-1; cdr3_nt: TGCGCCAGCAGCTTGGAGGGGGCAGGAGATACGCAGTATTTT; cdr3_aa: CASSLEGAGDTQYF
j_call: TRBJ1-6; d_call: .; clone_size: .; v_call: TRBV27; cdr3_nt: TGTGCCAGCAGCTTCAGGGTCTATAATTCACCCCTCCACTTT; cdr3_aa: CASSFRVYNSPLHF
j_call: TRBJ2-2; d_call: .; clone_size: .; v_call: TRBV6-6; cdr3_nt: TGTGCCGCGGTCGGGTGGGCCGGGGAGCTGTTTTTT; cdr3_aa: CAAVGWAGELFF
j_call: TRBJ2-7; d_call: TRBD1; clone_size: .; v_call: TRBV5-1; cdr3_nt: TGCGCCAGCAGCTTCTCCGGGACAGGGGATAACGAGCAGTACTTC; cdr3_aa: CASSFSGTGDNEQYF
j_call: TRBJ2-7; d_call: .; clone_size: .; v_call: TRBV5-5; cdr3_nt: TGTGCCAGCAGCTTGGGAAATATCGGAGGGATCCCTCCCTACGAGCAGTACTTC; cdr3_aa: CASSLGNIGGIPPYEQYF
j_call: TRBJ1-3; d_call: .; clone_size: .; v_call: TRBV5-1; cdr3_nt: TGCGCCAGCAGCTTGGATGACAGTTGGCGAAACACCATATATTTT; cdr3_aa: CASSLDDSWRNTIYF
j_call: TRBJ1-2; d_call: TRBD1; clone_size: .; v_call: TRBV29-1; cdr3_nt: TGCAGCGCTGAGGGGACAGACTATGGCTACACCTTC; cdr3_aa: CSAEGTDYGYTF
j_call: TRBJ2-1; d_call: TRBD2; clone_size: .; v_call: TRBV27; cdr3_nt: TGTGCCAGCTGTAGGACTAGCGGCTACAATGAGCAGTTCTTC; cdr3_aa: CASCRTSGYNEQFF
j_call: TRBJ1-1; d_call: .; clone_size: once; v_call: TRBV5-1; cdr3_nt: TGCGCCAGCAGCTTGGATGCGGCCGGGAACGGTGAAGCTTTCTTT; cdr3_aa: CASSLDAAGNGEAFF
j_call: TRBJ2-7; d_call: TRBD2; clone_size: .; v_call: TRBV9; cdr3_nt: TGTGCCAGCAGCTCTACTAGCGGTGCGTACGAGCAGTACTTC; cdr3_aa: CASSSTSGAYEQYF